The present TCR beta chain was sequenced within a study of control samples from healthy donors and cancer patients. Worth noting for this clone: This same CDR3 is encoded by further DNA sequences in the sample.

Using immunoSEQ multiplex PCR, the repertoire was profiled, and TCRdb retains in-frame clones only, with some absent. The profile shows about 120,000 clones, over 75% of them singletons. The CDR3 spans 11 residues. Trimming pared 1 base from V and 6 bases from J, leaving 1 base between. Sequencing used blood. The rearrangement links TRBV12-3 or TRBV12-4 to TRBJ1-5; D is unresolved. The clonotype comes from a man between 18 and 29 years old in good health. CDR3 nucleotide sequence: TGTGCCAGCAGTTTAGGTCAGCCCCAGCATTTT. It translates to CASSLGQPQHF.